The rows below give T cell receptor beta chains drawn from one sample of a study of blood T cell repertoires in COVID-19. Assay: immunoSEQ multiplex PCR; the TCRdb copy retains only in-frame clones and omits some. This sample has over 120,000 clones, with over 60% found just once. Sequenced input: peripheral blood. Source of these receptors: a woman aged 45-59 years with active or convalescent COVID-19. Both conserved end residues are part of each CDR3. The order of the fields is J gene, V gene, CDR3 protein.

j_call: TRBJ2-7
v_call: TRBV12-3/TRBV12-4
cdr3_aa: CASRTGDNEQYF

j_call: TRBJ1-6
v_call: TRBV7-3
cdr3_aa: CASSLGPNSPLHF

j_call: TRBJ1-4
v_call: TRBV4-3
cdr3_aa: CASSQDSGQLNEKLFF

j_call: TRBJ1-2
v_call: TRBV25-1
cdr3_aa: CASSDRNYGYTF

j_call: TRBJ1-4
v_call: TRBV5-4
cdr3_aa: CASSFFHGEQGINEKLFF

j_call: TRBJ2-2
v_call: TRBV19
cdr3_aa: CASRTGGDTGELFF

j_call: TRBJ2-3
v_call: TRBV19
cdr3_aa: CASSTRDTQITDTQYF

j_call: TRBJ1-5
v_call: TRBV7-2
cdr3_aa: CASSPNRGNQPQHF

j_call: TRBJ2-7
v_call: TRBV11-2
cdr3_aa: CASSLWAGGDGEKYF

j_call: TRBJ2-7
v_call: TRBV9
cdr3_aa: CASSVDGTSGYEQYF

j_call: TRBJ1-1
v_call: TRBV19
cdr3_aa: CASSIDVQGAAFF

j_call: TRBJ2-5
v_call: TRBV11-3
cdr3_aa: CASSLTSGGETQYF

j_call: TRBJ1-2
v_call: TRBV3-1/TRBV3-2
cdr3_aa: CASSQASVQGNYGYTF

j_call: TRBJ1-5
v_call: TRBV28
cdr3_aa: CAASTGVNQPQHF

j_call: TRBJ1-6
v_call: TRBV7-9
cdr3_aa: CASSSPPGSYNSPLHF

j_call: TRBJ2-7
v_call: TRBV7-3
cdr3_aa: CASSLIGGPSYEQYF

j_call: TRBJ1-1
v_call: TRBV30
cdr3_aa: CAWTRQVNTEAFF

j_call: TRBJ1-5
v_call: TRBV30
cdr3_aa: CAWSGGQGDQPQHF

j_call: TRBJ2-1
v_call: TRBV7-2
cdr3_aa: CASTGERRSGNEQFF

j_call: TRBJ2-7
v_call: TRBV30
cdr3_aa: CAWSSPSYEQYF

j_call: TRBJ1-3
v_call: TRBV18
cdr3_aa: CASSPRQGLGNTIYF

j_call: TRBJ2-1
v_call: TRBV3-1/TRBV3-2
cdr3_aa: CASSKREGSYNEQFF

j_call: TRBJ1-2
v_call: TRBV6-2/TRBV6-3
cdr3_aa: CASSYPGYGYTF

j_call: TRBJ1-2
v_call: TRBV29-1
cdr3_aa: CSVEAQGNYGYTF

j_call: TRBJ2-5
v_call: TRBV7-6
cdr3_aa: CASSLYQGYQETQYF

j_call: TRBJ1-6
v_call: TRBV28
cdr3_aa: CASSTITGTGSNYNSPLHF

j_call: TRBJ1-2
v_call: TRBV23-1
cdr3_aa: CASSLPAGGWGYTF

j_call: TRBJ2-1
v_call: TRBV19
cdr3_aa: CASSIVNNEQFF

j_call: TRBJ1-1
v_call: TRBV19
cdr3_aa: CASTVQGVSTEAFF

j_call: TRBJ2-7
v_call: TRBV6-5
cdr3_aa: CASSWTGIGEQYF

j_call: TRBJ2-5
v_call: TRBV7-3
cdr3_aa: CASSRTSGRVETQYF

j_call: TRBJ2-5
v_call: TRBV10-3
cdr3_aa: CAIRGEETQYF

j_call: TRBJ2-1
v_call: TRBV19
cdr3_aa: CASRRVSQGEQFF

j_call: TRBJ2-2
v_call: TRBV7-8
cdr3_aa: CASSLPTSDSEELFF

j_call: TRBJ2-5
v_call: TRBV7-2
cdr3_aa: CASSLGVAYETQYF

j_call: TRBJ1-2
v_call: TRBV6-7
cdr3_aa: CASQVNYGYTF

j_call: TRBJ1-2
v_call: TRBV28
cdr3_aa: CASSPDRGRLGYTF

j_call: TRBJ1-1
v_call: TRBV19
cdr3_aa: CASMGQGAVAEAFF

j_call: TRBJ2-7
v_call: TRBV2
cdr3_aa: CASRSGTGYEQYF

j_call: TRBJ2-1
v_call: TRBV5-5
cdr3_aa: CASSPGLAGGNEQFF

j_call: TRBJ1-2
v_call: TRBV5-6
cdr3_aa: CASSFSRGRGYGYTF